This T cell receptor (beta chain) was found in a study of CD8+ T cells in alopecia areata. Across the whole study: Treatment with tofacitinib (6 to 18 months) was followed by 6 months off drug.

This CDR3 has 14 residues. Germline assignment: CDR1 LGHNA and CDR2 YSLEER. V dropped 0 bases and J dropped 5 bases, with 10 bases sitting between them. Study-wide results and caveats: Higher clonality was seen in lesional scalp than in normal scalp, especially in alopecia totalis/universalis. Normal skin's resident alphabeta T cells are also sequenced in scalp samples.

Sequencing relied on a cDNA template that was reverse transcribed from extracted RNA. Profiled with immunoSEQ multiplex PCR; TCRdb holds only in-frame clones, not every one. The sample yields around 200,000 clones, approximately 62% seen once. As concerns this clone: Its antigen remains unknown.

The chain joins TRBV4-3 to TRBJ1-2; no clear D gene. The sequence was obtained from a human donor with alopecia areata. The source material was CD4+ T cells sorted from blood, sampled at week 0. CDR3 bases: TGCGCCAGCAGCCAAGAAGTAGGAGCTTATGGCTACACCTTC. It yields the protein CASSQEVGAYGYTF.